The 10 T cell receptor beta chains in this list originate from one sample, sequenced in a study of blood T cell repertoires in COVID-19. Clones were sequenced by immunoSEQ multiplex PCR, and TCRdb holds only the in-frame ones, with some missing. The sample consists of 15,000 to 20,000 clones, about 91% of them appearing once. The specimen sequenced was peripheral blood. The source is a human donor in a cohort sampled during active COVID-19.

This chain links TRBV5-1 with TRBJ2-5, with D hard to call. Per germline, CDR1 SGHRS and CDR2 YFSETQ. V gave up 4 bases and J gave up 5 bases, with 12 bases separating them. The CDR3 covers 13 residues. The chain's CDR3 is CASSLDFEETQYF. The CDR3 nucleotides are TGCGCCAGCAGCCTAGACTTTGAGGAGACCCAGTACTTC.

The rearrangement joins TRBV24-1 to TRBJ2-7; D is unresolved. The V end was cut by 4 bases, the J end by 5 bases, with 5 bases between. The V gene's germline CDR1 is KGHDR and CDR2 SFDVKD. The CDR3 totals 11 residues. The CDR3 DNA is TGTGCCACCAGTGACCGGGACGAGCAGTACTTC. Translating gives CATSDRDEQYF.

The chain recombines TRBV3-1 (or the pseudogene TRBV3-2) with TRBJ1-2; D is possibly TRBD1 (5 bases). Germline values: CDR1 LGHDT, CDR2 YNNKEL (reference sequence). The CDR3 loop spans 13 amino acids. The germline V and J ends were trimmed by 4 bases and 4 bases, with 10 bases remaining between them. The DNA of the CDR3 is TGTGCCAGCAGCCTTAAAGACAGCTATGGCTACACCTTC. Protein product: CASSLKDSYGYTF.

The J gene is TRBJ2-3, the V gene TRBV14; D not resolved. This CDR3 has 14 amino acids. CDR1 is SGHDN, CDR2 FVKESK, per germline. V was shortened by 4 bases and J by 4 bases, with 12 bases between the two germline ends. CDR3 sequence reads: CASSPMTQSDTQYF. The CDR3 region has the DNA TGTGCCAGCAGCCCCATGACACAGTCAGATACGCAGTATTTT.

The V and J genes are TRBV2 and TRBJ1-2, with a possible D match to TRBD1 (6 bases). Germline CDR1 SNHLY, CDR2 FYNNEI. The CDR3 covers 14 residues. Trimming took off 7 bases at V and 8 bases at J, with 20 bases between the two ends. CDR3 sequence (DNA): TGTGCCAGCACCCCGAGTGAGGGGGTAGGAGGCTACACCTTC. As protein: CASTPSEGVGGYTF.

This chain connects TRBV12-5 to TRBJ1-1, with 7 bases matching TRBD1. Germline values: CDR1 LGHNT, CDR2 FRNRAP. With 6 bases clipped from V and 0 bases from J, the junction kept 10 bases outside the gene matches. The CDR3 is 16 residues long. This CDR3 is CASGKRQGSLNTEAFF. The CDR3 nucleotides read TGTGCTAGTGGCAAGAGACAGGGATCCTTGAACACTGAAGCTTTCTTT.

This clone has just a few counts. Mismatch with germline at one junction end may stem from a read error. The gene calls are TRBV6-4 and TRBJ2-7; 8 bases are a match to TRBD1. Germline CDR1 and CDR2: MRHNA and SNTAGT. The CDR3 length is 8 residues. CDR3 sequence reads: CARSTGDF. The DNA of the CDR3 is TGTGCCAGATCGACAGGGGACTTC.

The gene calls are TRBV15 and TRBJ2-1; 10 nucleotides match TRBD1. Germline loops: CDR1 LNHNV, CDR2 YYDKDF (reference sequence). V lost 0 bases and J lost 8; bases outside the gene matches: 13. There are 18 residues in the CDR3. CDR3 in amino acids: CATSRDDRGRLSRYEQFF. The CDR3 bases are TGTGCCACCAGCAGAGACGACAGGGGGCGGTTGAGTAGGTATGAGCAGTTCTTC. Filled out from reference TRBV15 and TRBJ2-1, the complete variable domain reads DAMVIQNPRYQVTQFGKPVTLSCSQTLNHNVMYWYQQKSSQAPKLLFHYYDKDFNNEADTPDNFQSRRPNTSFCFLDIRSPGLGDTAMYLCATSRDDRGRLSRYEQFFGPGTRLTVL.

The chain carries TRBV5-6 and TRBJ1-1; TRBD1 might be the D (6 bases). V was shortened by 3 bases and J by 1 base, with 19 bases between the two germline ends. Germline CDR1 is SGHDT and CDR2 is YYEEEE. The length of the CDR3 is 17 residues. CDR3 bases: TGTGCCAGCAGCTCGAAGGACAGAGCGGGGGCGAACACTGAAGCTTTCTTT. This codes for CASSSKDRAGANTEAFF.

The chain links TRBV5-6 to TRBJ2-3, with TRBD2 matching 8 bases. V lost 0 bases and J lost 2; bases outside the gene matches: 8. This CDR3 has 17 amino acids. The germline V gene has CDR1 SGHDT and CDR2 YYEEEE. The CDR3 coding sequence is TGTGCCAGCAGCTTGGTGGGAGGCGGGAGGATCACAGATACGCAGTATTTT. Protein product: CASSLVGGGRITDTQYF.